Below, 5 T cell receptor beta chains from the same sample are listed, as sequenced in a study of T cells after yellow fever vaccination. Using its own MiXCR run on the 5' RACE reads, TCRdb lists one record per CDR3 protein. The repertoire holds about 300,000 distinct CDR3 sequences, with under 9% as singletons. The material was CD4+ T cells sorted from PBMCs, obtained 5 days after the yellow fever booster vaccination. These receptors all stem from a man between 18 and 29 years old who received the YFV17D yellow fever vaccine.

This clonotype showed up many times. The rearrangement joins TRBV7-2 to TRBJ2-5; D unclear. The V and J ends lost 4 bases and 4 bases respectively, with 7 bases between them. CDR1 is SGHTA, CDR2 FQGNSA, per germline. CDR3 length equals 12 residues. CDR3 in amino acids: CASSYNIETQYF. The CDR3 coding sequence is TGTGCCAGCAGCTACAACATAGAGACCCAGTACTTC.

This clonotype showed up many times. This chain links TRBV5-1 with TRBJ1-2; D is undetermined. V lost 4 bases and J lost 0, with 13 bases in between. This CDR3 has 15 residues. The V gene's germline CDR1 is SGHRS and CDR2 YFSETQ. The chain's CDR3 is CASSADGFSNYGYTF. Written as DNA, the CDR3 is TGCGCCAGCAGCGCGGACGGATTTTCTAACTATGGCTACACCTTC. The whole variable domain, remainder taken from reference TRBV5-1 and TRBJ1-2, is KAGVTQTPRYLIKTRGQQVTLSCSPISGHRSVSWYQQTPGQGLQFLFEYFSETQRNKGNFPGRFSGRQFSNSRSEMNVSTLELGDSALYLCASSADGFSNYGYTFGSGTRLTVV.

This clonotype showed up many times. The chain employs TRBV2 and TRBJ2-1; D is perhaps TRBD2 (6 bases). V was clipped by 6 bases and J by 1 base, with 25 bases between them. Germline values: CDR1 SNHLY, CDR2 FYNNEI. The CDR3 spans 19 residues. The CDR3 bases are TGTGCCAGCAGCCGACCGGGACCGGGAGATTCAAGGTCCTACAATGAGCAGTTCTTC. This sequence encodes CASSRPGPGDSRSYNEQFF.

The CDR3 sequence: CASSQERYGYTF. The CDR3 DNA reads TGTGCCAGCAGCCAAGAACGGTATGGCTACACCTTC. The chain uses TRBV3-1 and TRBJ1-2; D unresolved. The germline V gene encodes CDR1 LGHDT and CDR2 YNNKEL (reference sequence). The CDR3 has 12 residues. Trimming took off 0 bases at V and 5 bases at J, with 4 bases between the two ends. Drawing the rest from reference TRBV3-1 and TRBJ1-2, the complete variable domain is DTAVSQTPKYLVTQMGNDKSIKCEQNLGHDTMYWYKQDSKKFLKIMFSYNNKELIINETVPNRFSPKSPDKAHLNLHINSLELGDSAVYFCASSQERYGYTFGSGTRLTVV.

This clonotype was detected a few times. This chain links TRBV7-3 with TRBJ2-3, with D tentatively TRBD1 or TRBD2 (6 bases each). The ends were cut back, 5 bases at V and 6 bases at J, with 15 bases in the middle. Germline V gene sequence: CDR1 SGHTA, CDR2 FQGTGA. There are 14 residues in the CDR3. CDR3 sequence reads: CASSPNFGGDTQYF. For the CDR3, the DNA is TGTGCCAGCAGCCCCAATTTCGGGGGCGATACGCAGTATTTT.